What follows describes a single TCR beta chain. The sample comes from a study of tumor-infiltrating lymphocytes in localized non-small cell lung cancer. Data came from immunoSEQ multiplex PCR; TCRdb stores just in-frame clones and leaves some out. The table shows about 14,000 clones, with approximately 80% occurring only once. The sequenced sample was lung tumor tissue. The receptor's source is a human donor with non-small cell lung cancer.

For the CDR3, the DNA is TGTGCCAGCAGTCAGGGGGCAGGGAAGAACACTGAAGCTTTCTTT. Translating gives CASSQGAGKNTEAFF. The chain couples TRBV27 to TRBJ1-1; TRBD1 matches at 8 bases. The CDR3 sequence is 15 residues long. J gave up 1 base and V 5 bases, and 6 bases lay outside the gene matches. Germline V gives CDR1 MNHEY, CDR2 SMNVEV (reference sequence).